This entry concerns a single T cell receptor beta chain. The germline V gene encodes CDR1 PRHDT and CDR2 FYEKMQ (reference sequence). There are 16 residues in the CDR3. V trimming: 5 bases; J trimming: 5 bases; junction bases outside the gene matches: 9. The data were obtained in a study of blood T cell repertoires in COVID-19. Study in general: Sources were T cells, B-cell-depleted T cells, or PBMCs; the material itself was cDNA or gDNA.

The data were produced by immunoSEQ multiplex PCR, yet TCRdb's version contains in-frame clones alone and is incomplete. The data show 350,000 to 450,000 clones, over 75% seen once. The source is a woman in her fifties or sixties with COVID-19, enrolled during active disease. Material for sequencing was peripheral blood. V is TRBV13 and J is TRBJ1-4, with 9 nucleotides matching TRBD1. The CDR3, as DNA: TGTGCCAGCAGCAGATCCCCCGGGACAGGGAATGAAAAACTGTTTTTT. As protein: CASSRSPGTGNEKLFF.